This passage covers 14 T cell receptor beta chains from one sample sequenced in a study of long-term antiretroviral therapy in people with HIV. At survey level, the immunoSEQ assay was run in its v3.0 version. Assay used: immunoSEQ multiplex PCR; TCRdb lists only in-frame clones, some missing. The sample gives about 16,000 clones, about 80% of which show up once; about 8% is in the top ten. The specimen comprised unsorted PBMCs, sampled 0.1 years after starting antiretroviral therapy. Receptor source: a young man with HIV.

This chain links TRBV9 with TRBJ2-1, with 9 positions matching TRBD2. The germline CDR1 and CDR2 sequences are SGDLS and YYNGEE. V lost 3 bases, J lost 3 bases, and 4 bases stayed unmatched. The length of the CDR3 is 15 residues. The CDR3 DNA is TGTGCCAGCAGCGAGAGCGGGGGGTACTACAATGAGCAGTTCTTC. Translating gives CASSESGGYYNEQFF. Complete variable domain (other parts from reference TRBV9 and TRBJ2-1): DSGVTQTPKHLITATGQRVTLRCSPRSGDLSVYWYQQSLDQGLQFLIQYYNGEERAKGNILERFSAQQFPDLHSELNLSSLELGDSALYFCASSESGGYYNEQFFGPGTRLTVL.

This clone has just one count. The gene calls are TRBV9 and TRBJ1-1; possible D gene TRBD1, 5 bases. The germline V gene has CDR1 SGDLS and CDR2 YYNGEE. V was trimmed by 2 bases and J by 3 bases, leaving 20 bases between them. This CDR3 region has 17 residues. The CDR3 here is CASSVNRDSSRDTEAFF. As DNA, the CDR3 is TGTGCCAGCAGCGTCAACCGGGACTCCTCCCGGGACACTGAAGCTTTCTTT.

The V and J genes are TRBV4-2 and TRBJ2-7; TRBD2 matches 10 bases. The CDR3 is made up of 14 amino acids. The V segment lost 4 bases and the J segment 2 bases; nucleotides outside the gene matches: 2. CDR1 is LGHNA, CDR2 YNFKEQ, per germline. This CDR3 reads CASSRGLAAYEQYF. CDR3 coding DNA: TGTGCCAGCAGCCGCGGACTAGCGGCCTACGAGCAGTACTTC.

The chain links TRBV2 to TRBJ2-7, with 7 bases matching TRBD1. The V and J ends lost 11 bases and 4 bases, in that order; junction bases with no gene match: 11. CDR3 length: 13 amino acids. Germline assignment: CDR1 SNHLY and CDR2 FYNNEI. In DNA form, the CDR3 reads TGTGCCTCATCCGGGACAGTCATATACGAGCAGTACTTC. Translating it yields CASSGTVIYEQYF. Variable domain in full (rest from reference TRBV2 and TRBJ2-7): EPEVTQTPSHQVTQMGQEVILRCVPISNHLYFYWYRQILGQKVEFLVSFYNNEISEKSEIFDDQFSVERPDGSNFTLKIRSTKLEDSAMYFCASSGTVIYEQYFGPGTRLTVT.

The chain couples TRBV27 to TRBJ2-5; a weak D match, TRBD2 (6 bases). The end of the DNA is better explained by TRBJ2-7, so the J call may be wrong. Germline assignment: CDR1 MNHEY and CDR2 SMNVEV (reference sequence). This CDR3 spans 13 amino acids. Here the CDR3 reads CASSLRGGNEQYF. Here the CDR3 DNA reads TGTGCCAGCAGTTTAAGGGGCGGGAACGAGCAGTACTTC.

CDR3 bases: TGTGCCAGCAGCTTAGATCGGGACGAGCAGTACTTC. Amino acid sequence: CASSLDRDEQYF. V gene TRBV7-2 combines with J gene TRBJ2-7; D uncertain. This CDR3 has 12 amino acids. Trimming removed 1 base at V and 5 bases at J, with 6 bases between. Looked up from germline, CDR1 is SGHTA and CDR2 is FQGNSA.

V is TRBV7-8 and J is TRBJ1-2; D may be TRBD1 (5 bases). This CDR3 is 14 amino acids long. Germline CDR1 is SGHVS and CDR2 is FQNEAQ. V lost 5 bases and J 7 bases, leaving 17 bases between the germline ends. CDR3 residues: CASSLQGGPAGYTF. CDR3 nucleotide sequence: TGTGCCAGCAGCCTTCAGGGCGGTCCTGCTGGCTACACCTTC. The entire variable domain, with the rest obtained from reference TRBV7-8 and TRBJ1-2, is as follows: GAGVSQSPRYKVAKRGQDVALRCDPISGHVSLFWYQQALGQGPEFLTYFQNEAQLDKSGLPSDRFFAERPEGSVSTLKIQRTQQEDSAVYLCASSLQGGPAGYTFGSGTRLTVV.

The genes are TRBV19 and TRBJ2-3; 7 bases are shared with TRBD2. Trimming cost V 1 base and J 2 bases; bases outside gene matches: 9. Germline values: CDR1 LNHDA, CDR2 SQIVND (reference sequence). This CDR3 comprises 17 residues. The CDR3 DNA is TGTGCCAGTAGTATAGGGCGGCTAGCGGCCTTCACAGATACGCAGTATTTT. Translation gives CASSIGRLAAFTDTQYF. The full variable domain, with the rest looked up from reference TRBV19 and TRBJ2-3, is DGGITQSPKYLFRKEGQNVTLSCEQNLNHDAMYWYRQDPGQGLRLIYYSQIVNDFQKGDIAEGYSVSREKKESFPLTVTSAQKNPTAFYLCASSIGRLAAFTDTQYFGPGTRLTVL.

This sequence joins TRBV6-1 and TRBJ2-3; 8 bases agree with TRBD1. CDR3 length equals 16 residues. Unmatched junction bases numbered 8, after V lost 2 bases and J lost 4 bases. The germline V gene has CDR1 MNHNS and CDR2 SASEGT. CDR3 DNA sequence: TGTGCCAGCAGTGAACCGAGGCAGGGGGCTTCAGATACGCAGTATTTT. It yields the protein CASSEPRQGASDTQYF.

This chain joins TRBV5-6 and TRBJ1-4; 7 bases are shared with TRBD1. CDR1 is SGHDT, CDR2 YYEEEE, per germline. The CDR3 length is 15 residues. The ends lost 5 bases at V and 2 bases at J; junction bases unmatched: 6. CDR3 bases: TGTGCCAGCAGTTTTACAGGGGATACTAATGAAAAACTGTTTTTT. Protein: CASSFTGDTNEKLFF.

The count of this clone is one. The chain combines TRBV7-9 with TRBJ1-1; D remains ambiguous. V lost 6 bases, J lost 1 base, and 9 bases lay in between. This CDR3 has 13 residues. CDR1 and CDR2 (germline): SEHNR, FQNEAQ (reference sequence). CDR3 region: CASRRTGNTEAFF. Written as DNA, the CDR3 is TGTGCCAGCAGGAGAACGGGGAACACTGAAGCTTTCTTT.

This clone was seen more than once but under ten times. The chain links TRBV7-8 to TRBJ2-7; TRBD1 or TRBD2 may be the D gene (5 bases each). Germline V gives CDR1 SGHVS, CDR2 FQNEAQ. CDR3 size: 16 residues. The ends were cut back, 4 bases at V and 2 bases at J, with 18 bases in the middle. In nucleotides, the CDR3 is TGTGCCAGCAGCTGGACCGGGGCCAGAGGGACCTACGAGCAGTACTTC. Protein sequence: CASSWTGARGTYEQYF. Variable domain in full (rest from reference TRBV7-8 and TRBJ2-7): GAGVSQSPRYKVAKRGQDVALRCDPISGHVSLFWYQQALGQGPEFLTYFQNEAQLDKSGLPSDRFFAERPEGSVSTLKIQRTQQEDSAVYLCASSWTGARGTYEQYFGPGTRLTVT.

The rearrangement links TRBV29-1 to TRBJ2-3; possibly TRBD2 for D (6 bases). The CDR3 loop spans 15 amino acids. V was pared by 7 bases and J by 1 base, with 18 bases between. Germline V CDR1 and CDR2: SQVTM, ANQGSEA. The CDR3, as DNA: TGCAGCGGCGACCCTGCGGTAGCGGGCACAGATACGCAGTATTTT. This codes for CSGDPAVAGTDTQYF.

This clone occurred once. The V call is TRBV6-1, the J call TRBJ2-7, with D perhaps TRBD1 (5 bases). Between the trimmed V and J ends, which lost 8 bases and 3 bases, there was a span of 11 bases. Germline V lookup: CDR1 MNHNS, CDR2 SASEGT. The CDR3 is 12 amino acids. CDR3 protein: CASGSGHYEQYF. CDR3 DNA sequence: TGTGCCAGCGGCTCAGGGCACTACGAGCAGTACTTC.